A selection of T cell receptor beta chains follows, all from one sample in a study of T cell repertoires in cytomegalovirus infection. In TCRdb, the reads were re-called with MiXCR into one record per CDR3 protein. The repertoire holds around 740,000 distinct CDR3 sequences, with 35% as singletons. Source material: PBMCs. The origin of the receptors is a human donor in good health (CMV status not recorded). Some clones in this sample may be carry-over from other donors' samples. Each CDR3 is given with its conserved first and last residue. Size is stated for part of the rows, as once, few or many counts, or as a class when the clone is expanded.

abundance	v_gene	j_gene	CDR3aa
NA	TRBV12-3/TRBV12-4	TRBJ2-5	CASRGDRGTQYF
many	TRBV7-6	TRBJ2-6	CASSPTGFAGANVLTF
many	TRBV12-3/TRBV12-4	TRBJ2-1	CASSPQMIAGNNEQFF
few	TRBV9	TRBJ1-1	CASSPSDTSNTEAFF
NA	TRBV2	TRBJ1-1	CASPRTGGWEAFF
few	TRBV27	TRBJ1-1	CASTRPGNTEAFF
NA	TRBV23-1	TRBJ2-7	CASRTSGRFDEQYF
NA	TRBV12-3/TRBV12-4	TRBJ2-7	CASSLPRQGAYEQYF
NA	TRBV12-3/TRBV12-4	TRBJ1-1	CASSLQNVDTEAFF
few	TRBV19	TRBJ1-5	CASKKSNQPQHF
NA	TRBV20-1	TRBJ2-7	CSAATFSAGGEQYF
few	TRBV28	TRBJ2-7	CASIKSGTARALYEQYF
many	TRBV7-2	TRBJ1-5	CASSLEGWQPQHF
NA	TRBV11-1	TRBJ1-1	CASSPRGGLGSEAFF
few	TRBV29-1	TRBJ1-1	CSVVPGWAQGDKGDF
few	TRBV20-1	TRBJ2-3	CSAGGITGGYGDTQYF
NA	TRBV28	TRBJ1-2	CASSFRDRAYYGYTF
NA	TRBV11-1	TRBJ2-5	CASSKYRDSTQETQYF
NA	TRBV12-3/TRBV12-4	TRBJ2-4	CASTLAGVVIQYF
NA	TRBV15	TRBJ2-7	CATSRDRASYEQYF
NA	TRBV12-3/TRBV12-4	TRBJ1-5	CASSGDRGSNQPQHF
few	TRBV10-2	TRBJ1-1	CASSESGVANTEAFF
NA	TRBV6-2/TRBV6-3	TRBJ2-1	CASSPPASGRTDYNEQFF